Listed below are T cell receptor beta chains from one sample, sequenced in a study of cytomegalovirus exposure and HLA in healthy donors. The protocol was immunoSEQ multiplex PCR, while the TCRdb copy is restricted to in-frame clones and leaves out a portion. Found here are 250,000 to 400,000 clones, around 90% of them singletons; the top ten hold roughly 0.88%. Source material: PBMCs. The receptors come from a man aged 25 to 45 in good health and CMV-seronegative. The conserved cysteine and the conserved F or W are not part of the CDR3 here. The D gene is left open where the match is weak.

J | V | D | CDR3
TRBJ1-2 | TRBV18 | - | ASSPLREGDGYT
TRBJ2-7 | TRBV29-1 | TRBD1 | SVTPGQAYEQY
TRBJ1-3 | TRBV7-6 | - | ASSSSWSSGNTIY
TRBJ1-2 | TRBV10-3 | - | AISELWGLWYGYT
TRBJ1-5 | TRBV14 | TRBD1 | ASSRQGNNQPQH
TRBJ2-3 | TRBV9 | TRBD2 | ASSVEAGGITDTQY
TRBJ1-5 | TRBV5-1 | - | ASSLLDSSNQPQH
TRBJ2-2 | TRBV5-4 | TRBD2 | ASSLGLAGGSNTGELF
TRBJ1-1 | TRBV7-2 | TRBD1 | ASSLFRTGLFTEAF
TRBJ1-1 | TRBV2 | - | ASMRRQVNTEAF
TRBJ1-1 | TRBV6-1 | - | ASPSLFGVTEAF
TRBJ1-5 | TRBV2 | - | ASSGQAQPQH
TRBJ2-7 | TRBV7-8 | - | ASSDRTDLSYEQY
TRBJ2-3 | TRBV18 | - | ASSPRERADTQY
TRBJ2-5 | TRBV5-4 | TRBD2 | ASSSPSGGQETQY
TRBJ1-3 | TRBV5-6 | - | ASSLTGFFSGNTIY
TRBJ2-1 | TRBV4-3 | TRBD1 | ASSQDGTGLNEQF
TRBJ1-4 | TRBV6-5 | - | ASRVSGGDNEKLF
TRBJ1-2 | TRBV29-1 | TRBD1 | SVGEDRNYGYT
TRBJ1-1 | TRBV5-1 | TRBD1 | ASSWSSGGGTEAF